Listed here are 8 T cell receptor beta chains from one sample, sequenced in a study of T cell responses to AZD1222 COVID-19 vaccine. Some clones are missing from TCRdb's copy, which holds only in-frame ones; the method was immunoSEQ multiplex PCR. The repertoire holds 100,000 to 140,000 clones, with about nine tenths as singletons. This sample comprised peripheral blood, obtained on day 0 of AZD1222 vaccination. The receptors derive from an adult in good health.

This clone was seen a single time. This chain links TRBV11-2 with TRBJ2-3; D uncertain. Germline CDR1 and CDR2: SGHAT and FQNNGV. The CDR3 is made up of 14 amino acids. Deletions cut 3 bases from V and 0 bases from J, with 7 bases between. The CDR3 DNA follows: TGTGCCAGCAGCTTTAGTCAGAGCACAGATACGCAGTATTTT. This codes for CASSFSQSTDTQYF.

The chain has TRBV7-2 and TRBJ2-7; TRBD2 matches at 9 bases. Germline loops: CDR1 SGHTA, CDR2 FQGNSA. The CDR3 consists of 17 residues. The V segment lost 3 bases and the J segment 6 bases; nucleotides outside the gene matches: 15. This CDR3 reads CASSFPGLAGGRGEQYF. CDR3 nucleotide sequence: TGTGCCAGCAGCTTTCCGGGACTCGCGGGGGGGCGGGGCGAGCAGTACTTC.

Only one count was recorded for this clone. The rearrangement links TRBV30 to TRBJ1-2; TRBD1 might be the D (5 bases). Germline V gene sequence: CDR1 GTSNPN, CDR2 SVGIG (reference sequence). This CDR3 comprises 13 residues. V was cut by 5 bases and J by 0 bases, with 10 bases left in between. In DNA, the CDR3 is TGTGCCTGGCTTCAGGGAGCTAACTATGGCTACACCTTC. Its translation: CAWLQGANYGYTF.

The V gene is TRBV5-1, the J gene TRBJ1-1; no clear D gene. Trimming left V 3 bases short and J 5 bases short, with 17 bases between. Germline V CDR1 and CDR2: SGHRS, YFSETQ. This CDR3 has 15 residues. CDR3 protein: CASSSQEGRGTEAFF. DNA for the CDR3: TGCGCCAGCAGCTCCCAAGAGGGAAGAGGGACTGAAGCTTTCTTT.

The J gene is TRBJ1-6, the V gene TRBV3-1 (or the pseudogene TRBV3-2); D uncertain. The V end was cut by 1 base, the J end by 9 bases, with 7 bases between. This CDR3 is 13 amino acids long. Looked up from germline, CDR1 is LGHDT and CDR2 is YNNKEL (reference sequence). CDR3 bases: TGTGCCAGCAGCCAAGGGCGTGGTTCACCCCTCCACTTT. This encodes CASSQGRGSPLHF.

This chain links TRBV30 with TRBJ1-5; D unresolved. CDR3 length equals 13 residues. Germline V gene data show CDR1 as GTSNPN and CDR2 as SVGIG (reference sequence). The germline V and J ends were trimmed by 0 bases and 5 bases, with 8 bases remaining between them. This CDR3 is CAWSVSYDQPQHF. CDR3 bases: TGTGCCTGGAGTGTATCGTACGATCAGCCCCAGCATTTT.

This clone occurred once. J is TRBJ1-3 and V is TRBV12-3 or TRBV12-4; D is unclear. V lost 6 bases, J lost 8 bases, and 11 bases lay in between. There are 12 residues in the CDR3. CDR3 in DNA: TGTGCCAGCAGCGTCTCAGGCGACACCATATATTTT. Encoded protein: CASSVSGDTIYF.

This chain connects TRBV18 to TRBJ1-4, with D perhaps matching TRBD1 (6 bases). This CDR3 has 15 residues. From germline, CDR1 is KGHSH and CDR2 LQKENI. Trimming left V 6 bases short and J 0 bases short, with 11 bases between. CDR3 sequence (DNA): TGTGCCAGCTCTCAAACAGGGTCAACTAATGAAAAACTGTTTTTT. Amino acids: CASSQTGSTNEKLFF.